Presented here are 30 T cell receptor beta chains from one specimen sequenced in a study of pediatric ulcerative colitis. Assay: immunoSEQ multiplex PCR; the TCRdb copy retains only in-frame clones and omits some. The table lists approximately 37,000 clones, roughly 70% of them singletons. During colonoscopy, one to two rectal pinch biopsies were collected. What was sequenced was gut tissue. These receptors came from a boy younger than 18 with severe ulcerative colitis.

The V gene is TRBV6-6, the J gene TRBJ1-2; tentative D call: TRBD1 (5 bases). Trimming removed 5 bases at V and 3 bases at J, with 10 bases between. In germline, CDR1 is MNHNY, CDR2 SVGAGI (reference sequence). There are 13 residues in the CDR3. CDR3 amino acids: CASSTGPDYGYTF. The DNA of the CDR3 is TGTGCCAGCAGTACGGGACCTGACTATGGCTACACCTTC.

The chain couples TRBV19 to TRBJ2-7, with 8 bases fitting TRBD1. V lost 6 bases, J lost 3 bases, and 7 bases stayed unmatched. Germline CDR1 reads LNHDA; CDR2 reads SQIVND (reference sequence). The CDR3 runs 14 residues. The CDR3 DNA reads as TGTGCCAGTAGCCCGGGACAGGTCGACTACGAGCAGTACTTC. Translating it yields CASSPGQVDYEQYF.

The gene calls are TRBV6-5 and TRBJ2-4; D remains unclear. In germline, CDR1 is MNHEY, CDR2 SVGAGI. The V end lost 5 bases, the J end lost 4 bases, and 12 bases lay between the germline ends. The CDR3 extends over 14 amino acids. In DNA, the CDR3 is TGTGCCAGCAGTCCGGTCGTCGGGAAAAACATTCAGTACTTC. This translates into CASSPVVGKNIQYF.

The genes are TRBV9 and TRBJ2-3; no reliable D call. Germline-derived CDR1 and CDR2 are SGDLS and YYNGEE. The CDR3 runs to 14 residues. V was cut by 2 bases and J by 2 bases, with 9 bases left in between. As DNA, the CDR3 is TGTGCCAGCAGCGTTGGCCTAAACACAGATACGCAGTATTTT. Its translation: CASSVGLNTDTQYF. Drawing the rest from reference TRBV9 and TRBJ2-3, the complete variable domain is DSGVTQTPKHLITATGQRVTLRCSPRSGDLSVYWYQQSLDQGLQFLIQYYNGEERAKGNILERFSAQQFPDLHSELNLSSLELGDSALYFCASSVGLNTDTQYFGPGTRLTVL.

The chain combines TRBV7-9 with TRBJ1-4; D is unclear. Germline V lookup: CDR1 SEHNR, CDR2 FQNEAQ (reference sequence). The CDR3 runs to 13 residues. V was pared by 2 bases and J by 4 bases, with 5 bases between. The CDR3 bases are TGTGCCAGCAGCTTAAAGGATAATGAAAAACTGTTTTTT. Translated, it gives CASSLKDNEKLFF.

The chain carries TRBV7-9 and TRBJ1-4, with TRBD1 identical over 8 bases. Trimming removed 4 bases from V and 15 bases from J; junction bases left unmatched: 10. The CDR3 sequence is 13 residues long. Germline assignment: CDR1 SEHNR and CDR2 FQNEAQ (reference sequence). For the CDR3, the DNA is TGTGCCAGCAGCTCAGACATCAGGGGGCTCTTGTTTTTT. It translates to CASSSDIRGLLFF.

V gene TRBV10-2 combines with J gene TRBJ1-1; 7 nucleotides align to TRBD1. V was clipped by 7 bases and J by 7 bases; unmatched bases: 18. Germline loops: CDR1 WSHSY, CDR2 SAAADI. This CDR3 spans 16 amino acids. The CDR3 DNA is TGCGCCAGCAACCCGAACAGGGGCGGGGGGGCATATGAAGCTTTCTTT. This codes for CASNPNRGGGAYEAFF.

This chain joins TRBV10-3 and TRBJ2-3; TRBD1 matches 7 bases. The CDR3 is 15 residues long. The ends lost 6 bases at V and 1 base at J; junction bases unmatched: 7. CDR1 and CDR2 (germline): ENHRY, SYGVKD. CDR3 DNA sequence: TGTGCCATCAGGGGACCGGGACAGCGCACAGATACGCAGTATTTT. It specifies CAIRGPGQRTDTQYF.

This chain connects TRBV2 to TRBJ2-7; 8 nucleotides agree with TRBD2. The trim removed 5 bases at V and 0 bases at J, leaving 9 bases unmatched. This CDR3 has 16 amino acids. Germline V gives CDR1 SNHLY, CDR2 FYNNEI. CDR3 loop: CASSKARGGGSYEQYF. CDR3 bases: TGTGCCAGCAGTAAGGCTCGGGGGGGAGGCTCCTACGAGCAGTACTTC.

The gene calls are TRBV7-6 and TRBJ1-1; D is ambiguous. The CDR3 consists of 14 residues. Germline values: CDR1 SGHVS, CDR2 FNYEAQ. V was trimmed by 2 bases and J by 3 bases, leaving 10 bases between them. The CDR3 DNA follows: TGTGCCAGCAGCTTAAGGGTGGAGCACACTGAAGCTTTCTTT. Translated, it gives CASSLRVEHTEAFF.

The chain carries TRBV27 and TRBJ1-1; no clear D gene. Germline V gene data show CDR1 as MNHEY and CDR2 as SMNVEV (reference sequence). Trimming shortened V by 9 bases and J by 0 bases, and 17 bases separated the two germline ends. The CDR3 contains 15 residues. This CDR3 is CARLACAVMNTEAFF. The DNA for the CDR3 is TGTGCCAGGCTGGCTTGCGCGGTTATGAACACTGAAGCTTTCTTT.

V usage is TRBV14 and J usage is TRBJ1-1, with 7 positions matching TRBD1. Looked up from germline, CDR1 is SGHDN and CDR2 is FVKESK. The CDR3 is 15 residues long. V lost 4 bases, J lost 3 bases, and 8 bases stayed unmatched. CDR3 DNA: TGTGCCAGCAGCCCAGTTCCAGGGACAGACACTGAAGCTTTCTTT. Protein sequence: CASSPVPGTDTEAFF. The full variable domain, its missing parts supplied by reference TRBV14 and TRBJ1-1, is EAGVTQFPSHSVIEKGQTVTLRCDPISGHDNLYWYRRVMGKEIKFLLHFVKESKQDESGMPNNRFLAERTGGTYSTLKVQPAELEDSGVYFCASSPVPGTDTEAFFGQGTRLTVV.

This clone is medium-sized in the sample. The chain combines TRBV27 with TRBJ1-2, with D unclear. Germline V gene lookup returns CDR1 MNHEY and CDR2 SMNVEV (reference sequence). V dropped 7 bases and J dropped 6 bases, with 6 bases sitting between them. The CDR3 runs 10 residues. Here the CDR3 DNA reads TGTGCCAGCACATTCGATGGCTACACCTTC. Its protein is CASTFDGYTF.

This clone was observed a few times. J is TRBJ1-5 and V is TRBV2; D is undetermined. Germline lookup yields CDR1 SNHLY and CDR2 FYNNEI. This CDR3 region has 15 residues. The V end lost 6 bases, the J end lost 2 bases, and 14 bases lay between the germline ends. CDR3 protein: CASSIKDGGNQPQHF. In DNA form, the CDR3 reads TGTGCCAGCAGCATTAAAGATGGGGGCAATCAGCCCCAGCATTTT.

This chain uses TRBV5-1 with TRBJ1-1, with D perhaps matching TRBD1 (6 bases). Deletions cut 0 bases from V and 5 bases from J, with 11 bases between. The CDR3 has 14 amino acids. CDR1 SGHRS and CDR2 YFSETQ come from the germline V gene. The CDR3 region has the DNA TGCGCCAGCAGCTTGGGACAGGCGTGGACTGAAGCTTTCTTT. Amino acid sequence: CASSLGQAWTEAFF.

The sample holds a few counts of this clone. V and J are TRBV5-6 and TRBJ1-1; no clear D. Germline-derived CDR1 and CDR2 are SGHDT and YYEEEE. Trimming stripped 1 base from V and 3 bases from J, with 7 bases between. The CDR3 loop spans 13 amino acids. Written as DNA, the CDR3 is TGTGCCAGCAGCTTGCCCCAGGACACTGAAGCTTTCTTT. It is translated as CASSLPQDTEAFF.

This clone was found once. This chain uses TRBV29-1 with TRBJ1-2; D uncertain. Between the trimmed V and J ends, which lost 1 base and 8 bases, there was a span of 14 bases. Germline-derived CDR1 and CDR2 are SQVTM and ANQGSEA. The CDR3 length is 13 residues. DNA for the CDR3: TGCAGCGTTGAAGCCGGCTGGGTAGGAGGCTACACCTTC. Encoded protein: CSVEAGWVGGYTF.

CDR3 in DNA: TGCGCCAGCAGCCCCCACCAGGGCTACGAGCAGTACTTC. Translating it yields CASSPHQGYEQYF. The rearrangement joins TRBV5-1 to TRBJ2-7, with D possibly being TRBD1 (5 bases). Germline V lookup: CDR1 SGHRS, CDR2 YFSETQ. CDR3 length equals 13 residues. V was clipped by 4 bases and J by 3 bases, with 11 bases between them.

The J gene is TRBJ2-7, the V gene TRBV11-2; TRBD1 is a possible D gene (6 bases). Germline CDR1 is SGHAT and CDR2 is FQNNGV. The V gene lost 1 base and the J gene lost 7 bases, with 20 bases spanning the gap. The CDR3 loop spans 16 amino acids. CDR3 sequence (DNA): TGTGCCAGCAGCTTAGTCTCAGGGATGGGGGCACGAGAGCAGTACTTC. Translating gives CASSLVSGMGAREQYF.

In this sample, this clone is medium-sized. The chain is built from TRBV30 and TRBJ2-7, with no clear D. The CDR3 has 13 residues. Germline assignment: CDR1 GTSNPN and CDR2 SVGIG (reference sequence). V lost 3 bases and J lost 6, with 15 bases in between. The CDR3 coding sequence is TGTGCCTGGAGCGTTTTCTCAGGTGGCGAGCAGTACTTC. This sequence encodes CAWSVFSGGEQYF.

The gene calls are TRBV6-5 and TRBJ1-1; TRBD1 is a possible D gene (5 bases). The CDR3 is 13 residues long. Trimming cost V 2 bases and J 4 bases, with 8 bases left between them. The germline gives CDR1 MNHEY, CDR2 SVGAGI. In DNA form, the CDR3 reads TGTGCCAGCAGTTACCAGGGCGTCACTGAAGCTTTCTTT. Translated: CASSYQGVTEAFF.

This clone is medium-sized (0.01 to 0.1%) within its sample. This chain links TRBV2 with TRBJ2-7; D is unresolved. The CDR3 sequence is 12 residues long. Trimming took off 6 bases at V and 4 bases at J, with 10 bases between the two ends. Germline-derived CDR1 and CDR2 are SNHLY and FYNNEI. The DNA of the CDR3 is TGTGCCAGCAGCGCCGTCCCATACGAGCAGTACTTC. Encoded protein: CASSAVPYEQYF.

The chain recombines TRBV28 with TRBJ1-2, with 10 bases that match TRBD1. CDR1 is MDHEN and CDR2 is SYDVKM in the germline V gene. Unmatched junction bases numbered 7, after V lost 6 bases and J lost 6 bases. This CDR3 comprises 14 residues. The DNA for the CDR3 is TGTGCCAGCAGCCGGGACAGGGGCGTGGATGGCTACACCTTC. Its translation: CASSRDRGVDGYTF.

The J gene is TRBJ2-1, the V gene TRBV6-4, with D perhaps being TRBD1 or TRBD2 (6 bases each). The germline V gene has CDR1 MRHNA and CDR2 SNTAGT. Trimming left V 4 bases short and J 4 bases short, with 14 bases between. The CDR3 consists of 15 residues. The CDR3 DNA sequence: TGTGCCAGCAGTGTAGCGGCAGGGGTGTACAATGAGCAGTTCTTC. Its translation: CASSVAAGVYNEQFF.

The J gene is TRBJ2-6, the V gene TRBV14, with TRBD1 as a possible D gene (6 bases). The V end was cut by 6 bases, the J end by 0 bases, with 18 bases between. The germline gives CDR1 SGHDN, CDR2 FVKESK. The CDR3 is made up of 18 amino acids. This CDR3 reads CASRVGGRGLSGANVLTF. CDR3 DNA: TGTGCCAGCAGGGTAGGGGGTAGGGGCCTCTCTGGGGCCAACGTCCTGACTTTC.

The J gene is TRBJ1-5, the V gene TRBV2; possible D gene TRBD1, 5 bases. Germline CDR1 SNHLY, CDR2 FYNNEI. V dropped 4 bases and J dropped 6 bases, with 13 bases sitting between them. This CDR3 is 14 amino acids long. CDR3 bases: TGTGCCAGCAGTGCCCATGGGGCGGGTCAGCCCCAGCATTTT. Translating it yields CASSAHGAGQPQHF.

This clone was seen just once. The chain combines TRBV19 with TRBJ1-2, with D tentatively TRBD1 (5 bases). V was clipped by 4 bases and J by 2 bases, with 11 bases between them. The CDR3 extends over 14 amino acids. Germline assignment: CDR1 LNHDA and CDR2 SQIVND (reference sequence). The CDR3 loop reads CASSTPRGNYGYTF. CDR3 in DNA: TGTGCCAGTAGTACTCCCCGGGGCAACTATGGCTACACCTTC.

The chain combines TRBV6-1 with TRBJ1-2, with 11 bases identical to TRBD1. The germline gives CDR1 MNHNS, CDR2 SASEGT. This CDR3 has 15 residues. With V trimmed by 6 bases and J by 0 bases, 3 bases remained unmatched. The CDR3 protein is CASSRTGGSNYGYTF. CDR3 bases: TGTGCCAGCAGCCGGACAGGGGGCTCTAACTATGGCTACACCTTC.

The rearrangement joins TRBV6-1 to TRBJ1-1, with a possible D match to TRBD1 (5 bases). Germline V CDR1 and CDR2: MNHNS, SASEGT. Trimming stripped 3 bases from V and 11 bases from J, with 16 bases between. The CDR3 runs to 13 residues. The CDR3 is CASSDLRGLMAFF. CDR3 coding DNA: TGTGCCAGCAGTGATCTACGGGGCTTAATGGCTTTCTTT.

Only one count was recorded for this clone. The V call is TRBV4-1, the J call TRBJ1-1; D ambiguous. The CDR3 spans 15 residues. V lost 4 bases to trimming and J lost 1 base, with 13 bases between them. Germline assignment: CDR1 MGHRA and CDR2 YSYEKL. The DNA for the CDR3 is TGCGCCAGCAGCCCCCGCGGCCAGTCGAACACTGAAGCTTTCTTT. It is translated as CASSPRGQSNTEAFF.